Listed below are T cell receptor beta chains from one sample, sequenced in a study of T-cell memory formation after mild COVID-19. TCRdb ran MiXCR on the 5' RACE reads and lists one entry per CDR3 protein. The sample carries more than 150,000 distinct CDR3 sequences, around 18% recorded once. Material: PBMCs or a T cell subset sorted from them (not recorded which). The receptors come from a man between 18 and 35 years old who had mild COVID-19 (a few samples of this study predate the infection). Cell type and time point are not known. CDR3s include the opening cysteine and the closing phenylalanine or tryptophan. The D gene is left open where the match is weak. Size tells how often a clone was seen (once, few, many) or the class of an expanded clone, and some rows leave it out.

d_gene: .; abundance: .; v_gene: TRBV5-1; j_gene: TRBJ1-1; CDR3nt: TGCGCCAGCAGCCCCGCCGGGCCCCGGGTCACTGAAGCTTTCTTT; CDR3aa: CASSPAGPRVTEAFF
d_gene: .; abundance: few; v_gene: TRBV12-3/TRBV12-4; j_gene: TRBJ1-1; CDR3nt: TGTGCCAGCAGTCTTCATGCGGGGAACACTGAAGCTTTCTTT; CDR3aa: CASSLHAGNTEAFF
d_gene: .; abundance: .; v_gene: TRBV6-1; j_gene: TRBJ1-2; CDR3nt: TGTGCCAGGAAGACTACACATGGCTACACCTTC; CDR3aa: CARKTTHGYTF
d_gene: TRBD1; abundance: few; v_gene: TRBV6-5; j_gene: TRBJ1-2; CDR3nt: TGTGCCAGCAGTAATACCGGGACAGGGCTCTATGGCTACACCTTC; CDR3aa: CASSNTGTGLYGYTF
d_gene: TRBD1; abundance: .; v_gene: TRBV18; j_gene: TRBJ1-1; CDR3nt: TGTGCCAGCTCACCGACAGGGCCCGGCCCTACTGGGACTGAAGCTTTCTTT; CDR3aa: CASSPTGPGPTGTEAFF
d_gene: .; abundance: .; v_gene: TRBV12-3/TRBV12-4; j_gene: TRBJ1-1; CDR3nt: TGTGCCAGCAGTATAACCATGAACACTGAAGCTTTCTTT; CDR3aa: CASSITMNTEAFF
d_gene: .; abundance: .; v_gene: TRBV5-6; j_gene: TRBJ1-2; CDR3nt: TGTGCCAGCAGCTTCCTGGGGGGCACCTATGGCTACACCTTC; CDR3aa: CASSFLGGTYGYTF
d_gene: TRBD2; abundance: .; v_gene: TRBV6-2/TRBV6-3; j_gene: TRBJ2-5; CDR3nt: TGTGCCACCGGACTAGCGGGGGTTCAAGAGACCCAGTACTTC; CDR3aa: CATGLAGVQETQYF
d_gene: TRBD2; abundance: .; v_gene: TRBV9; j_gene: TRBJ2-2; CDR3nt: TGTGCCAGCAGCGTAGGGGGACTAGCGGGGACCGGGGAGCTGTTTTTT; CDR3aa: CASSVGGLAGTGELFF
d_gene: .; abundance: .; v_gene: TRBV15; j_gene: TRBJ1-3; CDR3nt: TGTGCCACCAGCAACCCGGGACTGACGCGCTCTGGAAACACCATATATTTT; CDR3aa: CATSNPGLTRSGNTIYF
d_gene: TRBD1; abundance: few; v_gene: TRBV7-9; j_gene: TRBJ2-3; CDR3nt: TGTGCCAGCACCGGGACAGGGTCCACAGATACGCAGTATTTT; CDR3aa: CASTGTGSTDTQYF
d_gene: .; abundance: few; v_gene: TRBV5-1; j_gene: TRBJ1-1; CDR3nt: TGCGCCAGCAGCTTACTACCCGGACAGCTGAACACTGAAGCTTTCTTT; CDR3aa: CASSLLPGQLNTEAFF
d_gene: .; abundance: few; v_gene: TRBV27; j_gene: TRBJ2-5; CDR3nt: TGTGCCAGCAGTTTTCGGGGCCGCAGCCAAGAGACCCAGTACTTC; CDR3aa: CASSFRGRSQETQYF
d_gene: .; abundance: few; v_gene: TRBV7-9; j_gene: TRBJ2-1; CDR3nt: TGTGCCAGCAGCTCCGGACTTAGAAGCTCCTACAATGAGCAGTTCTTC; CDR3aa: CASSSGLRSSYNEQFF
d_gene: .; abundance: .; v_gene: TRBV21-1; j_gene: TRBJ1-2; CDR3nt: TGTGCCAGCAGCAAATCTGCAGGAGGCTACACCTTC; CDR3aa: CASSKSAGGYTF
d_gene: .; abundance: few; v_gene: TRBV11-2; j_gene: TRBJ2-3; CDR3nt: TGTGCCAGCAGCTTACGACGACGAAACACAGATACGCAGTATTTT; CDR3aa: CASSLRRRNTDTQYF
d_gene: .; abundance: .; v_gene: TRBV7-2; j_gene: TRBJ2-1; CDR3nt: TGTGCCAGCAGCTTAGTTCCTGGGACGCTAAGGAGCAATGAGCAGTTCTTC; CDR3aa: CASSLVPGTLRSNEQFF
d_gene: TRBD2; abundance: .; v_gene: TRBV5-1; j_gene: TRBJ2-1; CDR3nt: TGCGCCAGCAGCTTGGCCGGGACTAGCGGGGTTGGTGAGCAGTTCTTC; CDR3aa: CASSLAGTSGVGEQFF
d_gene: .; abundance: .; v_gene: TRBV5-1; j_gene: TRBJ2-7; CDR3nt: TGCGCCAGCAGCTTGGAGAGGAGTGGCAGCTACGAGCAGTACTTC; CDR3aa: CASSLERSGSYEQYF
d_gene: .; abundance: .; v_gene: TRBV6-1; j_gene: TRBJ1-1; CDR3nt: TGTGCCAGCAGTGAAATATGGGGGGGCAACACTGAAGCTTTCTTT; CDR3aa: CASSEIWGGNTEAFF
d_gene: .; abundance: few; v_gene: TRBV3-1; j_gene: TRBJ1-2; CDR3nt: TGTGCCAGCACCCTAACCGGGGGTCATGGCTACACCTTC; CDR3aa: CASTLTGGHGYTF
d_gene: .; abundance: few; v_gene: TRBV7-6; j_gene: TRBJ2-5; CDR3nt: TGTGCCAGCAGCTTTACGGGGTCCAAGAAAGAGACCCAGTACTTC; CDR3aa: CASSFTGSKKETQYF
d_gene: TRBD1; abundance: few; v_gene: TRBV27; j_gene: TRBJ1-2; CDR3nt: TGTGCCAGCAGTAAAAATTACGACAGGGCCCTATACGGCTACACCTTC; CDR3aa: CASSKNYDRALYGYTF
d_gene: .; abundance: few; v_gene: TRBV6-5; j_gene: TRBJ1-6; CDR3nt: TGTGCCAGCAGCTCTAGCCTCCAACAGGGAACGGTCTCACCCCTCCACTTT; CDR3aa: CASSSSLQQGTVSPLHF